Below, 32 T cell receptor beta chains from the same sample are listed, as sequenced in a study of T-cell reconstitution after alpha-beta-depleted transplantation in children. During its preparation, the TCRbeta library received unique molecular identifiers. From the PCR reads, TCRdb called clonotypes with MiXCR, one entry per CDR3 protein. The table records about 610,000 distinct CDR3 sequences, roughly 10% of them present only once. The sample consisted of PBMCs from the stem cell graft donor, taken from the stem cell graft. The receptors come from a human donor who donated a stem cell graft to a child with acute myeloid leukemia.

The table lists this clonotype with many counts. The chain combines TRBV29-1 with TRBJ2-7, with D uncertain. The V and J ends lost 6 bases and 6 bases respectively, with 15 bases between them. CDR3 size: 12 residues. The germline V gene has CDR1 SQVTM and CDR2 ANQGSEA. The CDR3, as DNA: TGCAGCGTGGTGAAGGCTGCTGGCGAGCAGTACTTC. Protein: CSVVKAAGEQYF.

This clonotype was found a few times. The rearrangement uses TRBV3-1 and TRBJ2-7, with D hard to call. The CDR3 extends over 14 amino acids. The V end lost 3 bases, the J end lost 1 base, and 10 bases lay between the germline ends. Per germline, CDR1 LGHDT and CDR2 YNNKEL (reference sequence). CDR3 coding DNA: TGTGCCAGCAGCCATGACTCGCGGTCCTACGAGCAGTACTTC. Translating it yields CASSHDSRSYEQYF.

This chain connects TRBV9 to TRBJ1-5; D is perhaps TRBD1 (5 bases). This CDR3 has 14 residues. From germline, CDR1 is SGDLS and CDR2 YYNGEE. V was clipped by 0 bases and J by 6 bases, with 10 bases between them. CDR3: CASSVEGTGQPQHF. CDR3 DNA sequence: TGTGCCAGCAGCGTAGAAGGGACCGGTCAGCCCCAGCATTTT.

This clonotype was counted only a few times. The genes are TRBV5-1 and TRBJ2-7; 9 bases line up with TRBD2. This CDR3 has 15 amino acids. Losses at the gene ends were 4 bases for V and 3 bases for J; bases not matched to a gene: 8. Germline CDR1 reads SGHRS; CDR2 reads YFSETQ. The CDR3 sequence is CASSSSGGGLYEQYF. In DNA form, the CDR3 reads TGCGCCAGCAGCAGTAGCGGGGGTGGTCTCTACGAGCAGTACTTC.

The chain combines TRBV7-2 with TRBJ2-3; D remains unclear. Germline V gives CDR1 SGHTA, CDR2 FQGNSA. With 5 bases removed from V and 1 base from J, the gap between germline ends came to 13 bases. This CDR3 region has 15 residues. The CDR3 nucleotides read TGTGCCAGCAGCCTTTCCGGCGCCCGCACAGATACGCAGTATTTT. Amino acid sequence: CASSLSGARTDTQYF.

This clonotype was detected a few times. V is TRBV30 and J is TRBJ2-1; 8 positions match TRBD2. V lost 0 bases and J lost 4; bases outside the gene matches: 5. CDR3 length equals 15 residues. The germline V gene has CDR1 GTSNPN and CDR2 SVGIG (reference sequence). The CDR3 DNA is TGTGCCTGGAGTGTGGATAGCGGGGTATACAATGAGCAGTTCTTC. Translated, it gives CAWSVDSGVYNEQFF.

This chain joins TRBV7-1 and TRBJ2-1; 7 bases agree with TRBD2. TRBV7-1 is identified as an open reading frame with a role that is uncertain. CDR3 size: 15 residues. The V segment lost 5 bases and the J segment 7 bases; nucleotides outside the gene matches: 11. The CDR3 DNA sequence: TGTGCCAGCAGCCCCTGGGCCCCGGGGGGAAATGAGCAGTTCTTC. Amino acids: CASSPWAPGGNEQFF.

This clonotype was recorded a few times. The rearrangement joins TRBV12-3 or TRBV12-4 to TRBJ1-1, with 7 bases matching TRBD1. CDR3 length: 16 residues. The V segment lost 3 bases and the J segment 3 bases; nucleotides outside the gene matches: 10. This chain's CDR3 is CASSLTLGTGDTEAFF. The CDR3 DNA is TGTGCCAGCAGTTTGACCCTCGGAACAGGGGACACTGAAGCTTTCTTT.

This clonotype came up a few times. V gene TRBV4-3 combines with J gene TRBJ2-7, with no clear D. Per germline, CDR1 LGHNA and CDR2 YSLEER. V was trimmed by 1 base and J by 0 bases, leaving 10 bases between them. The CDR3 sequence is 15 residues long. CDR3 amino acids: CASSQGTAVSYEQYF. Here the CDR3 DNA reads TGCGCCAGCAGCCAAGGCACTGCGGTCTCCTACGAGCAGTACTTC.

In its sample, this clonotype was seen a few times. This chain connects TRBV11-2 to TRBJ2-1; TRBD2 is a possible D gene (6 bases). The length of the CDR3 is 14 residues. Germline V gene lookup returns CDR1 SGHAT and CDR2 FQNNGV. Trimming cost V 3 bases and J 2 bases, with 8 bases left between them. CDR3 in amino acids: CASSLTSPYNEQFF. The CDR3 nucleotides are TGTGCCAGCAGCTTGACTAGTCCCTACAATGAGCAGTTCTTC.

The chain uses TRBV5-7 and TRBJ2-2; 8 bases agree with TRBD1. TRBV5-7 is marked as an open reading frame, function uncertain. The ends lost 4 bases at V and 4 bases at J; junction bases unmatched: 9. CDR3 size: 16 residues. The CDR3 reads CASSADRGVATGELFF. CDR3 in DNA: TGTGCCAGCAGCGCCGACAGGGGAGTAGCCACCGGGGAGCTGTTTTTT.

This rearrangement joins TRBV20-1 to TRBJ2-7; D might be TRBD1 or TRBD2, each matching 5 bases. The CDR3 sequence is 14 residues long. Germline V gives CDR1 DFQATT, CDR2 SNEGSKA (reference sequence). V gave up 0 bases and J gave up 3 bases, with 12 bases separating them. CDR3 DNA: TGCAGTGCTAGAGATAAGAGAGGGGTCTACGAGCAGTACTTC. It codes for CSARDKRGVYEQYF.

This clonotype was recorded many times. The J gene is TRBJ1-6, the V gene TRBV5-6, with a possible D match to TRBD1 (5 bases). The germline V and J ends were trimmed by 2 bases and 7 bases, with 10 bases remaining between them. Germline assignment: CDR1 SGHDT and CDR2 YYEEEE. The CDR3 contains 14 residues. The chain's CDR3 is CASSFEGNNSPLHF. The CDR3 nucleotides are TGTGCCAGCAGCTTTGAGGGGAACAATTCACCCCTCCACTTT.

Worth noting for this clonotype: This may come from a read error, since a much larger clone is one base off. This chain joins TRBV5-6 and TRBJ2-2; D is unclear. The ends were cut back, 2 bases at V and 6 bases at J, with 5 bases in the middle. Germline V CDR1 and CDR2: SGHDT, YYEEEE. This CDR3 is built from 12 residues. CDR3 residues: CASSLAAGELFF. The CDR3 region has the DNA TGTGCCAGCAGCTTAGCAGCCGGGGAGCTGTTTTTT.

This sequence joins TRBV11-1 and TRBJ2-1, with a tentative D call TRBD2 (5 bases). This CDR3 spans 18 amino acids. V dropped 4 bases and J dropped 2 bases, with 21 bases sitting between them. CDR1 is SGHAT and CDR2 is FQDESV in the germline V gene (reference sequence). CDR3 in DNA: TGTGCCAGCAGCTCCACCGGGGAAGGCTTATCCCCCTACAATGAGCAGTTCTTC. It yields the protein CASSSTGEGLSPYNEQFF.

The J gene is TRBJ2-3, the V gene TRBV5-1; D is unresolved. Germline-derived CDR1 and CDR2 are SGHRS and YFSETQ. V was cut by 2 bases and J by 1 base, with 8 bases left in between. This CDR3 contains 14 residues. The chain's CDR3 is CASSLSQRTDTQYF. CDR3 DNA: TGCGCCAGCAGCTTATCCCAGCGCACAGATACGCAGTATTTT. Full variable domain (missing parts from reference TRBV5-1 and TRBJ2-3): KAGVTQTPRYLIKTRGQQVTLSCSPISGHRSVSWYQQTPGQGLQFLFEYFSETQRNKGNFPGRFSGRQFSNSRSEMNVSTLELGDSALYLCASSLSQRTDTQYFGPGTRLTVL.

This clonotype was recorded a few times. V is TRBV4-3 and J is TRBJ2-5; TRBD2 aligns across 8 bases. Germline V gene lookup returns CDR1 LGHNA and CDR2 YSLEER. The CDR3 consists of 14 residues. V lost 2 bases to trimming and J lost 4 bases; unmatched junction nucleotides: 3. CDR3 DNA: TGCGCCAGCAGCCAAACCGGGGGGGGAGAGACCCAGTACTTC. Amino acids: CASSQTGGGETQYF.

In this sample, this clonotype turned up many times. V gene TRBV6-2 or TRBV6-3 combines with J gene TRBJ2-2; D perhaps matches TRBD2 (5 bases). The germline V and J ends were trimmed by 4 bases and 1 base, with 10 bases remaining between them. Germline CDR1 MNHEY, CDR2 SVGEGT. CDR3 length: 15 amino acids. The CDR3 nucleotides are TGTGCCAGCAGTTTCGGGGATCTGAACACCGGGGAGCTGTTTTTT. Translation gives CASSFGDLNTGELFF.

This clonotype was detected ten times or more. V gene TRBV7-2 combines with J gene TRBJ2-7; a weak D match, TRBD1 (6 bases). The CDR3 runs 12 residues. The V gene lost 5 bases and the J gene lost 6 bases, with 11 bases spanning the gap. The germline V gene has CDR1 SGHTA and CDR2 FQGNSA. The CDR3 spells CASSVQGSEQYF. CDR3 bases: TGTGCCAGCAGCGTCCAGGGGAGCGAGCAGTACTTC.

The rearrangement uses TRBV5-1 and TRBJ2-5, with 7 bases matching TRBD2. Germline trimming cut 0 bases from V and 4 bases from J; bases unmatched to any gene: 9. The length of the CDR3 is 16 residues. Germline V lookup: CDR1 SGHRS, CDR2 YFSETQ. The CDR3 here is CASSLDVTSRSETQYF. The CDR3 DNA follows: TGCGCCAGCAGCTTGGACGTGACTAGCAGGTCAGAGACCCAGTACTTC.

The J gene is TRBJ2-1, the V gene TRBV14; 8 nucleotides align to TRBD2. With 7 bases clipped from V and 2 bases from J, the junction kept 4 bases outside the gene matches. The CDR3 runs 14 residues. Germline V gene data show CDR1 as SGHDN and CDR2 as FVKESK. CDR3: CASTLAGAYNEQFF. CDR3 coding DNA: TGTGCCAGCACCCTAGCGGGTGCCTACAATGAGCAGTTCTTC.

The chain links TRBV29-1 to TRBJ2-1; possible D gene TRBD2, 5 bases. The CDR3 consists of 14 residues. The germline V and J ends were trimmed by 8 bases and 5 bases, with 19 bases remaining between them. Germline V gives CDR1 SQVTM, CDR2 ANQGSEA. In nucleotides, the CDR3 is TGCAGCATTGTGAGGGCCACGTGGGACAATGAGCAGTTCTTC. Residues: CSIVRATWDNEQFF.

The rearrangement uses TRBV3-1 and TRBJ2-7; 9 nucleotides line up with TRBD2. Trimming cost V 4 bases and J 2 bases; bases outside gene matches: 3. CDR1 and CDR2 from the germline V gene are LGHDT and YNNKEL (reference sequence). The CDR3 length is 14 residues. The DNA of the CDR3 is TGTGCCAGCAGCCCCAGGACTAGCGCCTACGAGCAGTACTTC. This translates into CASSPRTSAYEQYF.

The gene calls are TRBV3-1 and TRBJ1-3, with no clear D. V gave up 4 bases and J gave up 0 bases, with 7 bases separating them. The CDR3 runs 14 residues. From germline, CDR1 is LGHDT and CDR2 YNNKEL (reference sequence). CDR3 nucleotide sequence: TGTGCCAGCAGCCGCTACATCTCTGGAAACACCATATATTTT. Encoded protein: CASSRYISGNTIYF.

The V call is TRBV29-1, the J call TRBJ1-2, with 7 bases fitting TRBD1. In germline, CDR1 is SQVTM, CDR2 ANQGSEA. V trimming: 0 bases; J trimming: 4 bases; junction bases outside the gene matches: 8. The CDR3 has 15 amino acids. The CDR3 protein is CSVEEPRGRTYGYTF. Here the CDR3 DNA reads TGCAGCGTTGAAGAGCCCAGGGGGAGAACCTATGGCTACACCTTC. The full variable domain, its missing parts supplied by reference TRBV29-1 and TRBJ1-2, is SAVISQKPSRDICQRGTSLTIQCQVDSQVTMMFWYRQQPGQSLTLIATANQGSEATYESGFVIDKFPISRPNLTFSTLTVSNMSPEDSSIYLCSVEEPRGRTYGYTFGSGTRLTVV.

This chain's CDR3 is CASSPVAGGYGYTF. In nucleotides, the CDR3 is TGTGCCAGCAGCCCCGTGGCAGGGGGCTATGGCTACACCTTC. This chain joins TRBV7-9 and TRBJ1-2, with 7 bases aligning to TRBD1. Per the germline V gene, CDR1 is SEHNR and CDR2 is FQNEAQ (reference sequence). Unmatched junction bases numbered 7, after V lost 5 bases and J lost 4 bases. This CDR3 region has 14 residues.

This clonotype was seen at least ten times. V is TRBV10-3 and J is TRBJ2-3, with D hard to call. The V end lost 3 bases, the J end lost 1 base, and 8 bases lay between the germline ends. The CDR3 consists of 14 residues. Germline V gives CDR1 ENHRY, CDR2 SYGVKD. The CDR3 region has the DNA TGTGCCATCAGTGATTCGCTTCGCACAGATACGCAGTATTTT. Its protein is CAISDSLRTDTQYF.

The chain recombines TRBV18 with TRBJ2-3, with no clear D. V was cut by 3 bases and J by 5 bases, with 9 bases left in between. This CDR3 has 13 residues. Germline V gene data show CDR1 as KGHSH and CDR2 as LQKENI. The CDR3: CASSPPPGDTQYF. In nucleotides, the CDR3 is TGTGCCAGCTCACCGCCCCCGGGAGATACGCAGTATTTT.

This clonotype was counted many times. The chain is built from TRBV12-3 or TRBV12-4 and TRBJ2-2; D might be TRBD1 or TRBD2, each matching 5 bases. The V end was cut by 7 bases, the J end by 7 bases, with 25 bases between. This CDR3 has 17 amino acids. As DNA, the CDR3 is TGTGCCAGCACCCTGCCCGTCGGCCTCTCTGGGGGCGGGGAGCTGTTTTTT. Protein product: CASTLPVGLSGGGELFF.

This chain joins TRBV12-3 or TRBV12-4 and TRBJ2-7; TRBD2 aligns across 10 bases. The CDR3 totals 16 residues. V lost 5 bases to trimming and J lost 7 bases; unmatched junction nucleotides: 14. Written as DNA, the CDR3 is TGTGCCAGCAGTCCCCCAGCGGGAGGGTTACCTACGGAGCAGTACTTC. Its protein product is CASSPPAGGLPTEQYF.

The rearrangement uses TRBV20-1 and TRBJ2-7; D ambiguous. This CDR3 is 8 amino acids long. Germline assignment: CDR1 DFQATT and CDR2 SNEGSKA (reference sequence). CDR3 DNA: TGCAGGATGGGTGAGCAGTACTTC. This sequence encodes CRMGEQYF.

The J gene is TRBJ2-1, the V gene TRBV4-2, with D hard to call. Germline CDR1 is LGHNA and CDR2 is YNFKEQ. Between the trimmed V and J ends, which lost 3 bases and 6 bases, there was a span of 6 bases. The CDR3 totals 12 residues. CDR3 sequence reads: CASSQDLNEQFF. DNA of the CDR3: TGTGCCAGCAGCCAGGACCTCAATGAGCAGTTCTTC.